Sequencing of this T cell receptor beta chain was carried out in a study of blood T cell repertoires in COVID-19 (dated by TCRdb to 2019 to 2021). Turning to the overall study: Samples from collaborators originated in the United States, Italy and Spain and spanned both the acute and convalescent phases of COVID-19. The repertoires were released in a freely available public database meant as a resource for research on the immune response to SARS-CoV-2. Deeply sampled blood TCRbeta repertoires from subjects exposed to, actively infected with, or recovered from COVID-19 were included in the dataset. Samples were obtained from the ongoing ImmuneRACE study (first 160 participants) and from over a thousand subjects provided by 6 global collaborators. The material from the prospective study consisted of cDNA or gDNA derived from T cells, B-cell-depleted T cells, or PBMCs. Sample metadata almost always included a de-identified subject ID, COVID-19 status, age in years and sex. Where available, HLA class I and class II types were taken from metadata supplied by the sample provider and were not determined by assay-based typing.

This clone showed up just once. The specificity of this receptor is unknown. No base quality values were provided; no much bigger clone lies one nucleotide off. Overall study outcomes, separate from this receptor: The quantity of clinical and demographic metadata differed by source and by participant and was supplied without curation.

V is cut by 3 bases and J by 4 bases, and the space between the germline ends is 15 bases. Measured from the cysteine to the phenylalanine, the CDR3 is 16 residues long. CDR3 DNA only is kept here, 48 bases in frame from base 1. The germline V gene sets CDR1 to LGHNA and CDR2 to YSLEER. TCRbeta CDR3 regions were amplified from genomic DNA by means of the immunoSEQ Assay, a bias-controlled multiplex PCR. Per the authors' processing: The number of nucleated cells in each sample was estimated from the amplification of reference gene primers within the assay. To quantify the absolute abundance of each unique TCRbeta CDR3 rearrangement, sequence reads were collapsed and filtered. For each sample, productive Simpson clonality was calculated as the square root of Simpson's diversity index over productive rearrangements. TCRdb carries this immuneACCESS record with in-frame sequences only. Its versions omit some clonotypes, under half of them owing to an unresolved V gene in the studies checked, with the rest unexplained. V and J calls plus clone size are reproduced from that table; the DNA served to infer D and trimming. The sample includes a few hundred thousand clones, with 80% to 90% observed a single time. In total, the top ten clones hold about 1.2% of the sample.

Collaborating institutions collected whole blood in K2EDTA tubes following their own protocols. Collaborator samples were shipped for TCRbeta analysis as frozen whole blood, isolated PBMCs, or DNA extracted from either sample type. This receptor chain uses TRBV4-3 and TRBJ1-4; tentative D gene TRBD1, with 5 bases matching. This sequence was found in a man aged 35-49 years with acute or convalescent COVID-19. The material sequenced was peripheral blood. The sequenced DNA: TGCGCCAGCAGCCAGGGAAGACAGCACTTTAATGAAAAACTGTTTTTT. It encodes CASSQGRQHFNEKLFF.